The clone carrying this T cell receptor (beta chain) was seen a single time. This sample was included in a study of blood T cell repertoires in COVID-19. Study as a whole: The United States, Italy and Spain were the sources of the acute and convalescent COVID-19 samples. T cells, B-cell-depleted T cells, or PBMCs supplied cDNA or gDNA.

This CDR3 is built from 18 residues. The V and J ends lost 9 bases and 4 bases, in that order; junction bases with no gene match: 21. Germline CDR1 is KGHDR and CDR2 is SFDVKD. Some clones are missing from TCRdb's copy, which holds only in-frame ones; the method was immunoSEQ multiplex PCR. Here the sample spans about 50,000 clones, about four fifths being singletons. Patients in Seattle were enrolled during active infection, then followed longitudinally. Sequenced sample: peripheral blood. This clonotype was obtained from a woman older than 75 with COVID-19, enrolled during active disease. This sequence joins TRBV24-1 and TRBJ2-7; 9 bases match TRBD1. The CDR3 is CATQGSQDRGSGRYEQYF. The DNA for the CDR3 is TGTGCCACCCAAGGTAGTCAGGACAGGGGAAGTGGAAGATACGAGCAGTACTTC.